These 27 T cell receptor beta chains were sequenced from one sample in a study of cytotoxic CD8 clonotypes in ibrutinib-treated CLL. Some clones are missing from TCRdb's copy, which holds only in-frame ones; the method was immunoSEQ multiplex PCR. Here the sample spans 120,000 to 150,000 clones, 85% to 95% being singletons. The source was PBMCs, collected after 12 months of ibrutinib treatment. The source is a human donor with chronic lymphocytic leukemia.

The genes are TRBV28 and TRBJ1-1; weak D call: TRBD1 (5 bases). In germline, CDR1 is MDHEN, CDR2 SYDVKM. The V and J ends lost 6 bases and 3 bases respectively, with 17 bases between them. The CDR3 covers 15 residues. DNA for the CDR3: TGTGCCAGCAGGCTAGCCCCAGGGTACGACACTGAAGCTTTCTTT. The encoded protein is CASRLAPGYDTEAFF.

V gene TRBV7-9 combines with J gene TRBJ2-3; TRBD1 is a possible D gene (5 bases). The CDR3 is 16 amino acids. Germline CDR1 SEHNR, CDR2 FQNEAQ (reference sequence). Trimming stripped 3 bases from V and 2 bases from J, with 15 bases between. Here the CDR3 reads CASSFVQDPHTDTQYF. CDR3 nucleotide sequence: TGTGCCAGCAGCTTTGTACAGGACCCACACACAGATACGCAGTATTTT.

The chain is built from TRBV9 and TRBJ2-3, with TRBD2 matching over 11 bases. Germline lookup yields CDR1 SGDLS and CDR2 YYNGEE. This CDR3 spans 16 amino acids. V shed 0 bases and J 4 bases; nucleotides not matched to a gene: 4. The CDR3 spells CASSVDASGRPDTQYF. The CDR3 bases are TGTGCCAGCAGCGTAGACGCTAGCGGGAGGCCAGATACGCAGTATTTT. The entire variable domain, with the rest obtained from reference TRBV9 and TRBJ2-3, is as follows: DSGVTQTPKHLITATGQRVTLRCSPRSGDLSVYWYQQSLDQGLQFLIQYYNGEERAKGNILERFSAQQFPDLHSELNLSSLELGDSALYFCASSVDASGRPDTQYFGPGTRLTVL.

The chain uses TRBV30 and TRBJ2-3; D is unclear. This CDR3 is built from 15 residues. V was trimmed by 4 bases and J by 0 bases, leaving 14 bases between them. The germline V gene has CDR1 GTSNPN and CDR2 SVGIG (reference sequence). The CDR3: CAWNLGGSSTDTQYF. The CDR3 nucleotides read TGTGCCTGGAATTTAGGCGGCTCTAGCACAGATACGCAGTATTTT. Together with reference TRBV30 and TRBJ2-3, the CDR3 gives the full variable domain: SQTIHQWPATLVQPVGSPLSLECTVEGTSNPNLYWYRQAAGRGLQLLFYSVGIGQISSEVPQNLSASRPQDRQFILSSKKLLLSDSGFYLCAWNLGGSSTDTQYFGPGTRLTVL.

This chain connects TRBV5-4 to TRBJ2-1; 10 positions agree with TRBD2. After removal of 2 bases from V and 6 bases from J, the junction contained 8 bases not matched to a gene. Germline CDR1 reads SGHNT; CDR2 reads YYREEE (reference sequence). The CDR3 covers 16 residues. For the CDR3, the DNA is TGTGCCAGCAGCTTACAGCGGGAGGGAGGTCGCAATGAGCAGTTCTTC. Encoded protein: CASSLQREGGRNEQFF.

The chain recombines TRBV9 with TRBJ1-5; D is perhaps TRBD1 (6 bases). V shed 3 bases and J shed 3 bases, with 13 bases lying between them. There are 15 residues in the CDR3. CDR1 and CDR2 from the germline V gene are SGDLS and YYNGEE. The CDR3 spells CASSAGAGNNQPQHF. The CDR3 coding sequence is TGTGCCAGCAGCGCGGGGGCGGGGAACAATCAGCCCCAGCATTTT.

This clone showed up just once. The chain combines TRBV9 with TRBJ1-4; TRBD1 might be the D (6 bases). Germline loops: CDR1 SGDLS, CDR2 YYNGEE. V was cut by 0 bases and J by 5 bases, with 14 bases left in between. The CDR3 runs to 16 residues. CDR3 amino acids: CASSVAPTGHNEKLFF. For the CDR3, the DNA is TGTGCCAGCAGCGTAGCGCCGACAGGACACAATGAAAAACTGTTTTTT.

This chain connects TRBV6-5 to TRBJ2-7; possibly TRBD2 for D (6 bases). This CDR3 region has 13 residues. Trimming took 4 bases from V and 3 from J, leaving 10 bases between them. Germline values: CDR1 MNHEY, CDR2 SVGAGI. CDR3 nucleotides: TGTGCCAGCAGTTCGGGACTCAACTACGAGCAGTACTTC. Translating it yields CASSSGLNYEQYF.

The chain employs TRBV7-3 and TRBJ1-1; weak D call: TRBD1 (6 bases). The germline gives CDR1 SGHTA, CDR2 FQGTGA. Trimming left V 6 bases short and J 2 bases short, with 13 bases between. The CDR3 consists of 14 residues. CDR3 sequence (DNA): TGTGCCAGCAGTTCCGGGACATATAACACTGAAGCTTTCTTT. This encodes CASSSGTYNTEAFF. Full variable domain (rest looked up from reference TRBV7-3 and TRBJ1-1): GAGVSQTPSNKVTEKGKYVELRCDPISGHTALYWYRQSLGQGPEFLIYFQGTGAADDSGLPNDRFFAVRPEGSVSTLKIQRTERGDSAVYLCASSSGTYNTEAFFGQGTRLTVV.

For the CDR3, the DNA is TGTGCCAGCAGTGGCTACCAGGACAGTTACAATCAGCCCCAGCATTTT. As protein: CASSGYQDSYNQPQHF. The rearrangement joins TRBV28 to TRBJ1-5, with a tentative D call TRBD1 (6 bases). The germline V gene encodes CDR1 MDHEN and CDR2 SYDVKM. V lost 5 bases, J lost 3 bases, and 17 bases lay in between. CDR3 length equals 16 residues.

The V call is TRBV28, the J call TRBJ2-2; 10 bases agree with TRBD2. The V gene's germline CDR1 is MDHEN and CDR2 SYDVKM. The length of the CDR3 is 16 residues. Trimming removed 7 bases from V and 2 bases from J; junction bases left unmatched: 7. The CDR3 DNA follows: TGTGCCAGCAAGAGGGCTAGCGGGGGCAACACCGGGGAGCTGTTTTTT. It codes for CASKRASGGNTGELFF.

The chain combines TRBV10-1 with TRBJ1-3, with a possible D match to TRBD1 (5 bases). This CDR3 has 14 amino acids. Trimming removed 6 bases at V and 0 bases at J, with 9 bases between. Germline V gives CDR1 WNHNN, CDR2 SYGVQD (reference sequence). CDR3 residues: CASSEGSSGNTIYF. CDR3 DNA sequence: TGCGCCAGCAGCGAGGGGAGCTCTGGAAACACCATATATTTT.

The chain couples TRBV2 to TRBJ1-5; 9 nucleotides match TRBD1. The V gene's germline CDR1 is SNHLY and CDR2 FYNNEI. The V and J ends lost 6 bases and 5 bases, in that order; junction bases with no gene match: 2. CDR3 length equals 13 residues. The CDR3 DNA reads TGTGCCAGCAGGACAGGGGGGTATCAGCCCCAGCATTTT. It translates to CASRTGGYQPQHF.

This clone is medium-sized by share. V is TRBV7-9 and J is TRBJ2-7; the D is unclear. The V gene's germline CDR1 is SEHNR and CDR2 FQNEAQ (reference sequence). The CDR3 length is 13 residues. Trimming shortened V by 3 bases and J by 7 bases, and 13 bases separated the two germline ends. The CDR3, as DNA: TGTGCCAGCAGCTTCAGTAACGCGGAGGAGCAGTACTTC. The encoded protein is CASSFSNAEEQYF.

The J gene is TRBJ2-7, the V gene TRBV18; no clear D. The germline gives CDR1 KGHSH, CDR2 LQKENI. CDR3 length equals 13 residues. V was cut by 3 bases and J by 2 bases, with 8 bases left in between. The CDR3 DNA reads TGTGCCAGCTCACCGCCCCCCCCCTACGAGCAGTACTTC. Its protein product is CASSPPPPYEQYF.

The chain joins TRBV9 to TRBJ2-1; D gene unclear. The CDR3 has 13 residues. CDR1 and CDR2 (germline): SGDLS, YYNGEE. Trimming removed 0 bases at V and 8 bases at J, with 9 bases between. The CDR3 reads CASSVGAEHEQFF. The CDR3 DNA follows: TGTGCCAGCAGCGTAGGGGCAGAACATGAGCAGTTCTTC.

The gene calls are TRBV30 and TRBJ2-7; D gene unclear. The CDR3 length is 13 residues. Germline CDR1 GTSNPN, CDR2 SVGIG (reference sequence). Between the trimmed V and J ends, which lost 1 base and 2 bases, there was a span of 9 bases. CDR3 sequence: CAWSATDPYEQYF. The CDR3 nucleotides are TGTGCCTGGAGTGCTACCGACCCCTACGAGCAGTACTTC.

This sequence joins TRBV9 and TRBJ1-3, with D perhaps matching TRBD1 (6 bases). Trimming stripped 0 bases from V and 0 bases from J, with 10 bases between. CDR1 is SGDLS and CDR2 is YYNGEE in the germline V gene. The CDR3 is 16 amino acids. Written as DNA, the CDR3 is TGTGCCAGCAGCGTAGAAGCGGGGGCCTCTGGAAACACCATATATTTT. It yields the protein CASSVEAGASGNTIYF.

This sequence joins TRBV2 and TRBJ2-1, with 8 bases matching TRBD1. The CDR3 contains 14 residues. CDR1 is SNHLY and CDR2 is FYNNEI in the germline V gene. The V segment lost 5 bases and the J segment 12 bases; nucleotides outside the gene matches: 12. This chain's CDR3 is CASSSTGADLVQFF. The CDR3 nucleotides read TGTGCCAGCAGTTCGACAGGGGCCGACCTCGTGCAGTTCTTC.

The chain joins TRBV4-1 to TRBJ2-1; D gene uncertain. V was cut by 5 bases and J by 8 bases, with 13 bases left in between. The CDR3 length is 13 residues. Germline CDR1 reads MGHRA; CDR2 reads YSYEKL. CDR3 residues: CASSYYLSDEQFF. CDR3 DNA: TGCGCCAGCAGCTACTACTTAAGCGATGAGCAGTTCTTC.

V usage is TRBV29-1 and J usage is TRBJ2-2; 9 bases match TRBD2. The germline V gene encodes CDR1 SQVTM and CDR2 ANQGSEA. This CDR3 comprises 15 residues. Trimming at V came to 6 bases and at J to 3 bases, leaving 8 bases not matched to a gene. The CDR3 DNA is TGCAGCGTCCTAGCGGGAACCACGGACACCGGGGAGCTGTTTTTT. It translates to CSVLAGTTDTGELFF.

This chain uses TRBV7-9 with TRBJ1-5; no clear D. Germline V gives CDR1 SEHNR, CDR2 FQNEAQ (reference sequence). Trimming removed 2 bases at V and 10 bases at J, with 12 bases between. The CDR3 runs to 13 residues. The CDR3 loop is CASSLSVIGPQHF. As DNA, the CDR3 is TGTGCCAGCAGCTTAAGCGTTATAGGACCCCAGCATTTT.

This clone was recorded only once. The chain employs TRBV6-5 and TRBJ2-5; D is possibly TRBD1 (8 bases). Per the germline V gene, CDR1 is MNHEY and CDR2 is SVGAGI. This CDR3 comprises 13 residues. Trimming cost V 6 bases and J 4 bases, with 12 bases left between them. This CDR3 is CASRGGTGETQYF. The CDR3 DNA follows: TGTGCCAGCAGGGGGGGGACAGGAGAGACCCAGTACTTC.

This rearrangement joins TRBV29-1 to TRBJ1-2, with no clear D. The CDR3 contains 15 residues. The germline V gene has CDR1 SQVTM and CDR2 ANQGSEA. The V end lost 6 bases, the J end lost 7 bases, and 24 bases lay between the germline ends. CDR3 protein: CSVHLGPGRRVGYTF. The CDR3 region has the DNA TGCAGCGTACATCTCGGGCCAGGAAGACGGGTTGGCTACACCTTC.

The V gene is TRBV19, the J gene TRBJ1-5; TRBD1 matches at 12 bases. Trimming at V came to 9 bases and at J to 2 bases, leaving 11 bases not matched to a gene. The CDR3 totals 17 residues. Germline V gene lookup returns CDR1 LNHDA and CDR2 SQIVND (reference sequence). CDR3 amino acids: CASVLGQGARGNQPQHF. The CDR3 DNA follows: TGTGCCAGCGTGTTGGGACAGGGGGCTCGGGGCAATCAGCCCCAGCATTTT.

V usage is TRBV9 and J usage is TRBJ2-1; D is ambiguous. This CDR3 has 14 amino acids. With 0 bases removed from V and 10 bases from J, the gap between germline ends came to 14 bases. Germline values: CDR1 SGDLS, CDR2 YYNGEE. The CDR3 here is CASSVGTATGEQFF. CDR3 nucleotide sequence: TGTGCCAGCAGCGTAGGCACAGCTACCGGGGAGCAGTTCTTC.

J is TRBJ1-2 and V is TRBV5-1; 7 nucleotides match TRBD1. This CDR3 is built from 15 residues. Germline CDR1 reads SGHRS; CDR2 reads YFSETQ. Trimming removed 4 bases from V and 10 bases from J; junction bases left unmatched: 16. CDR3 DNA sequence: TGCGCCAGCAGCCCGGAATCTTCCGGGACAGTCTCCTACACCTTC. Protein sequence: CASSPESSGTVSYTF.